Following are 2 T cell receptor beta chains from one sample sequenced in a study of blood T cell repertoires in COVID-19. This table comes from immunoSEQ multiplex PCR, and its TCRdb copy is limited to in-frame clones, with some not included. The sample contains around 120,000 clones, roughly 80% of which appear only once. The specimen sequenced was peripheral blood. These receptors were obtained from a human donor in a cohort sampled during active COVID-19.

The rearrangement joins TRBV19 to TRBJ2-7; TRBD1 aligns across 7 bases. Germline-derived CDR1 and CDR2 are LNHDA and SQIVND (reference sequence). The CDR3 extends over 14 amino acids. After removal of 5 bases from V and 5 bases from J, the junction contained 9 bases not matched to a gene. CDR3 protein: CASSLSRQGHEQYF. The CDR3, as DNA: TGTGCCAGTAGTCTCTCTAGACAGGGCCACGAGCAGTACTTC. The full variable domain, its missing parts supplied by reference TRBV19 and TRBJ2-7, is DGGITQSPKYLFRKEGQNVTLSCEQNLNHDAMYWYRQDPGQGLRLIYYSQIVNDFQKGDIAEGYSVSREKKESFPLTVTSAQKNPTAFYLCASSLSRQGHEQYFGPGTRLTVT.

A few counts support this clone. The chain joins TRBV3-1 (or the pseudogene TRBV3-2) to TRBJ2-3, with 7 bases identical to TRBD2. Trimming took 2 bases from V and 0 from J; bases not matched to a gene: 8. CDR3 length: 17 amino acids. Germline loops: CDR1 LGHDT, CDR2 YNNKEL (reference sequence). The CDR3 loop is CASSQSPNSGSTDTQYF. In DNA form, the CDR3 reads TGTGCCAGCAGCCAATCGCCCAATAGCGGGAGCACAGATACGCAGTATTTT.